This T cell receptor (beta chain) appears in the sequencing data of a study of cytomegalovirus exposure and HLA in healthy donors (dated by TCRdb to 2017 to 2019). Some background on the complete study: According to a later analysis, the 110 or so validation repertoires were produced on the same platform as the 666 repertoires of the first cohort. The study aimed to test whether signatures of past pathogen exposure could be identified by cataloging public T cell receptors. Along with the approximately 600-subject first cohort, a separate validation cohort of 120 different subjects was used. To predict cytomegalovirus infection status, the study combined high-throughput TCR immunosequencing, statistical association of individual TCRs with disease status, and machine learning. General conclusions and limits of the study: Most TCR sequences were seen in very few donors, while some public TCRs were found in many individuals. Cytomegalovirus status was reported to be diagnosed by the classifier with high specificity and sensitivity in both the original and validation cohorts. According to the authors, the approach could potentially be generalized to other disease states and immunological phenotypes. The study gave a list of some 150 TCR beta chains associated with cytomegalovirus. A later analysis had no HLA typing for the validation cohort, so co-occurrence there was scored across all 110 or so repertoires. In vitro tests confirmed that a few of the cytomegalovirus-associated TCR beta chains recognize cytomegalovirus antigens. In a later analysis, TCRs clustered in the first cohort were found to also tend to co-occur in the roughly 120 validation repertoires, with 85% to 95% of cluster scores above 0.

CDR1 is given as SNHLY and CDR2 as FYNNEI, both from the germline V gene. V trim: 3 bases; J trim: 7 bases; unmatched bases: 9. The CDR3, from cysteine to phenylalanine, totals 16 residues. Here the CDR3 DNA is all that survives: 48 bases in frame from base 1. Library prep was done by the immunoSEQ multiplex PCR assay. In the original analysis: To diagnose cytomegalovirus status from the catalog of TCR beta chain sequences, a statistical classification framework was built. TCRdb re-hosts the immuneACCESS table, in-frame sequences only. Its copies lack some clones; in the studies checked, an unresolved V gene accounts for under half of them, and the cause for the rest is not known. V and J calls and clone size follow that table, whereas D and trimming were derived from the DNA. Here the sample has some 140,000 clones; around four fifths occur a single time. The ten largest make up 25% to 30% of the sample.

On this clone itself: What antigen it recognizes has not been identified. It has no much larger one-base neighbor in the sample; base qualities were not kept.

Separate from the approximately 730-subject first cohort, the validation cohort of some 130 subjects was the group to which the donors belonged. The rearrangement joined TRBV2 to TRBJ2-7; the central 13 bases match TRBD2. The origin of this receptor is a man aged 25-45 years in good health and CMV-seropositive. The source material was PBMCs. The sequence in DNA is TGTGCCAGCAGTGACACTAGCGGGAGGGCCATGGGGGAGCAGTACTTC. Its translation is CASSDTSGRAMGEQYF.